This T cell receptor (beta chain) is drawn from a study of siplizumab effects on memory and regulatory T cells. The CDR3 sequence is 14 residues long. V dropped 1 base and J dropped 0 bases, with 6 bases sitting between them. Germline V lookup: CDR1 SGDLS, CDR2 YYNGEE. General study results and limits: An assignable naive or memory phenotype was lacking in roughly 80-95% of proliferating CD4+ or CD8+ clones.

Sequencing of each sample assayed approximately 10^5 TCR templates. Generated by immunoSEQ multiplex PCR, the TCRdb table keeps only in-frame clones and is missing some. The data contain some 97,000 clones, more than 85% of them singletons. As for this clone: Its matching antigen is unknown.

This chain links TRBV9 with TRBJ2-3; D unresolved. The sequenced sample was CD4+ T cells sorted from blood. The sequence was collected from a human donor in good health. CDR3 in amino acids: CASSVTASTDTQYF. The CDR3 DNA follows: TGTGCCAGCAGCGTAACCGCCAGCACAGATACGCAGTATTTT.